The subject of this entry is one T cell receptor beta chain. PCR was performed a second time for about 7 to 11 cycles using a sample-barcoded 5' primer and a J-beta primer mix. TCRdb reprocessed the 5' RACE reads with MiXCR, giving one entry per CDR3 protein. The sample yields about a million distinct CDR3 sequences, 45% to 50% seen once. Whenever a sample was processed, at least 7 million PBMCs were isolated. Total RNA was isolated from each sample in quantities of at least 6 micrograms. This sample was taken from a study of blood T cells in healthy people across ages. Trimming pared 4 bases from V and 2 bases from J, leaving 11 bases between. The germline gives CDR1 MGHRA, CDR2 YSYEKL. This CDR3 region has 15 residues.

The rearrangement links TRBV4-1 to TRBJ2-2; D is possibly TRBD1 or TRBD2 (5 bases each). Sequenced: blood. This clonotype was obtained from a man aged 30-40 years in good health. In DNA, the CDR3 is TGCGCCAGCAGCCCTGGGGACGCCAACACCGGGGAGCTGTTTTTT. Its protein is CASSPGDANTGELFF.